This record looks at one T cell receptor beta chain sequence and its context. This sample is part of a study of blood T cell repertoires in COVID-19. Across the study: From the United States, Italy and Spain came samples of acute and convalescent COVID-19. The analysed material was cDNA or gDNA that came from T cells, B-cell-depleted T cells, or PBMCs.

How the authors handled the data: How many nucleated cells were present was estimated from reference gene primer amplification. Clones were read by immunoSEQ multiplex PCR, and TCRdb kept only the in-frame ones, dropping some. The V and J calls and clone size come from that table; D and trimming were worked out from the DNA. The sample has about 180,000 clones, approximately 91% seen once. Sample: peripheral blood. The TCR sequence derives from a man aged 45-65 years with acute or convalescent COVID-19.

The DNA for the CDR3 is TGTGCCTGGGGCGGGAACACAGATACGCAGTATTTT. This sequence encodes CAWGGNTDTQYF. The V call is TRBV30, the J call TRBJ2-3, with D perhaps matching TRBD2 (6 bases). Germline V gene lookup returns CDR1 GTSNPN and CDR2 SVGIG (reference sequence). The CDR3 spans 12 residues. V lost 5 bases and J 2 bases, leaving 8 bases between the germline ends.